The following is a TCR beta chain sequence with its context. Its antigen remains unknown. This entry belongs to a study of cytomegalovirus exposure and HLA in healthy donors. Germline V gives CDR1 MNHEY, CDR2 SVGAGI. The CDR3 extends over 15 amino acids. J gave up 3 bases and V 4 bases, and 7 bases lay outside the gene matches. Study observations and caveats: Rare sequences made up most TCRs, while some public TCRs were found in many donors. A prior analysis recorded that most TCR beta V segments were productive about 87% or about 30% of the time. In a later analysis, donors in an Asian-associated ancestry cluster reportedly had fewer N-insertions in productive TCRs than the cohort mean.

PCR employed 60 Vbeta and 13 Jbeta primers. Assay used: immunoSEQ multiplex PCR; TCRdb lists only in-frame clones, some missing. The sample consists of around 200,000 clones, around three quarters of them appearing once. The chain carries TRBV6-5 and TRBJ1-2; 8 nucleotides line up with TRBD1. The TCR sequence derives from a man aged 40-49 years in good health and CMV-seronegative. Sequenced: PBMCs. The CDR3 loop reads CASSSRTGFHYGYTF. CDR3 nucleotide sequence: TGTGCCAGCAGTTCAAGGACAGGGTTTCACTATGGCTACACCTTC.